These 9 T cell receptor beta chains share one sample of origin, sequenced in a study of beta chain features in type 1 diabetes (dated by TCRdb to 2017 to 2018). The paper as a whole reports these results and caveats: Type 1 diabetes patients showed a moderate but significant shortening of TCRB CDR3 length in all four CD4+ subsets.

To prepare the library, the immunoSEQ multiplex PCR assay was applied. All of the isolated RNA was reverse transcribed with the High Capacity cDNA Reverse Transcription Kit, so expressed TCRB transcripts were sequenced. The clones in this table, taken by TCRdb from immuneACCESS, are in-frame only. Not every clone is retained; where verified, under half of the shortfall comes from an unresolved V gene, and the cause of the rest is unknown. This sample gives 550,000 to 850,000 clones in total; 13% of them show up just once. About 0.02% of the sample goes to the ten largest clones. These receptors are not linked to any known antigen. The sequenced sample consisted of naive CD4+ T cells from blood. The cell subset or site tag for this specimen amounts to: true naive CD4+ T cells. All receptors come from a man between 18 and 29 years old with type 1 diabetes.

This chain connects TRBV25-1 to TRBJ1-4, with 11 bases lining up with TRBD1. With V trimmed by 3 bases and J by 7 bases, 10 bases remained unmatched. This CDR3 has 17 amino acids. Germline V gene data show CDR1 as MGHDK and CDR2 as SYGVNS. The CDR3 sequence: CASSEGTGGSIFEKLFF. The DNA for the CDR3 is TGTGCCAGCAGTGAGGGGACAGGGGGATCGATTTTTGAAAAACTGTTTTTT.

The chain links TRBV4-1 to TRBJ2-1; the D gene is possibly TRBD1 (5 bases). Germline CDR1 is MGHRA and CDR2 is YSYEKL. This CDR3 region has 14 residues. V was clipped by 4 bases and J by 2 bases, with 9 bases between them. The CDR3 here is CASSPRGAYNEQFF. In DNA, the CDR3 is TGCGCCAGCAGCCCAAGGGGCGCCTACAATGAGCAGTTCTTC.

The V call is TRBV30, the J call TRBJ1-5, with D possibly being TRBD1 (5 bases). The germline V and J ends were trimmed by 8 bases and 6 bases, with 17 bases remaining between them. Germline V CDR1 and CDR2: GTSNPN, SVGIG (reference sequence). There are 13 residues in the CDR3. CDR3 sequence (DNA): TGTGCCCATTCCCCGGGGGATGGTCAGCCCCAGCATTTT. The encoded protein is CAHSPGDGQPQHF.

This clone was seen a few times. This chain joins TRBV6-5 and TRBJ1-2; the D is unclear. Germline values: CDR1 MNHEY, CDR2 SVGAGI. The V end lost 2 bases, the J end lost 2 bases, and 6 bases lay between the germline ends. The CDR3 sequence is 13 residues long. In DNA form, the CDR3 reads TGTGCCAGCAGTTACAAGTACAACTATGGCTACACCTTC. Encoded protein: CASSYKYNYGYTF.

The CDR3 DNA is TGCGCCAGCAGCTTGGCCGCGACAGGGATGAACACTGAAGCTTTCTTT. The encoded protein is CASSLAATGMNTEAFF. The chain couples TRBV5-1 to TRBJ1-1; TRBD1 matches at 7 bases. Germline V lookup: CDR1 SGHRS, CDR2 YFSETQ. V lost 0 bases, J lost 0 bases, and 5 bases stayed unmatched. This CDR3 region has 16 residues. Together with reference TRBV5-1 and TRBJ1-1, the CDR3 gives the full variable domain: KAGVTQTPRYLIKTRGQQVTLSCSPISGHRSVSWYQQTPGQGLQFLFEYFSETQRNKGNFPGRFSGRQFSNSRSEMNVSTLELGDSALYLCASSLAATGMNTEAFFGQGTRLTVV.

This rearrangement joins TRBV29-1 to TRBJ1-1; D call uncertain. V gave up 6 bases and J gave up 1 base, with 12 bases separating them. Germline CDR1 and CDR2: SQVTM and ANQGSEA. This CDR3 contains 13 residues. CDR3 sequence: CSVIHYANTEAFF. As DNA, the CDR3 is TGCAGCGTCATACACTACGCGAACACTGAAGCTTTCTTT.

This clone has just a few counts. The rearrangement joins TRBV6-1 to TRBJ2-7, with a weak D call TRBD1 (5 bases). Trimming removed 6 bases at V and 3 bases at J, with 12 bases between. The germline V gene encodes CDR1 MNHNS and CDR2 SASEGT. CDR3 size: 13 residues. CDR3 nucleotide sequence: TGTGCCAGCAGAGAACAGGTTAACTACGAGCAGTACTTC. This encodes CASREQVNYEQYF.

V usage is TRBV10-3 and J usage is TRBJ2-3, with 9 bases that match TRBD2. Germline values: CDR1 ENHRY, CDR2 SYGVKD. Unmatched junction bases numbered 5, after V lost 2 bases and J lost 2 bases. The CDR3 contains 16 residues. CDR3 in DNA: TGTGCCATCAGTGAGCCGACTAGCGGATACACAGATACGCAGTATTTT. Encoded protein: CAISEPTSGYTDTQYF.

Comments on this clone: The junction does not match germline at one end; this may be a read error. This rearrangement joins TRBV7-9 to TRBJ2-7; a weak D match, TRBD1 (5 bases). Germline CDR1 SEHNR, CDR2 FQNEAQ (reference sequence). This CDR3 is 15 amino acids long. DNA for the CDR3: TGTGCCAGCAGCTTAAATGTAGGGGCCTCCTCCGAGCAGTACTTC. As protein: CASSLNVGASSEQYF.